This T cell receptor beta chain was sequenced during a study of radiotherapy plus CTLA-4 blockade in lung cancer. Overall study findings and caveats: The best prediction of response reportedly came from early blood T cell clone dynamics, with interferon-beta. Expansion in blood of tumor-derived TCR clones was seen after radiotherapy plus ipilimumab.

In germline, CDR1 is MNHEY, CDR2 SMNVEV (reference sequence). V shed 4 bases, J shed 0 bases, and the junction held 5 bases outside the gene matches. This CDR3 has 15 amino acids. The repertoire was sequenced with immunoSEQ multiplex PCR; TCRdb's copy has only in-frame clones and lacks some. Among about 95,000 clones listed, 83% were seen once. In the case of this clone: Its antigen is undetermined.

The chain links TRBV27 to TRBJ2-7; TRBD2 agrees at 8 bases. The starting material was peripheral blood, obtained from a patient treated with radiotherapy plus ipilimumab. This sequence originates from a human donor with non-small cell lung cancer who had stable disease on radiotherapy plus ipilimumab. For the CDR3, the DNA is TGTGCCAGCAGTTATAGCGGGGCCAGCTCCTACGAGCAGTACTTC. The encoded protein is CASSYSGASSYEQYF.